Below, 19 T cell receptor beta chains from the same sample are listed, as sequenced in a study of T cells in Graves' hyperthyroidism and ophthalmopathy. TCR beta CDR3 regions were amplified from RNA transcripts. Using the HTBI primer set, a first-round RT-PCR was run on the TCR CDR3. TCRdb itself ran the multiplex PCR reads through MiXCR, one entry per CDR3 protein. The data show about 640,000 distinct CDR3 sequences, with approximately 15% seen just once and approximately 13% held by the top ten. The sample was blood. The receptors shown here come from a woman between 45 and 60 years old with Graves' ophthalmopathy.

CDR3 sequence: CASTSRGSYEQYF. The CDR3 DNA is TGTGCCAGCACCTCACGGGGTTCGTACGAGCAGTACTTC. The chain is built from TRBV11-2 and TRBJ2-7; D might be TRBD2 (5 bases). The CDR3 extends over 13 amino acids. Trimming left V 7 bases short and J 4 bases short, with 14 bases between. Germline V lookup: CDR1 SGHAT, CDR2 FQNNGV.

For this clonotype: Since a much larger clone is just one base distant, this may be a read error. The chain has TRBV7-2 and TRBJ2-1; D gene ambiguous. The CDR3 runs 14 residues. Trimming removed 5 bases from V and 10 bases from J, with 18 bases in between. Germline lookup yields CDR1 SGHTA and CDR2 FQGNSA. The CDR3 DNA reads TGTGCCAGCAGCCCCCTGGCCCTGGGCTACGAGCAGTTCTTC. Protein sequence: CASSPLALGYEQFF.

This clonotype was observed at least ten times. The chain has TRBV28 and TRBJ1-1; no clear D. V was clipped by 5 bases and J by 0 bases, with 10 bases between them. This CDR3 has 14 residues. Germline V gene sequence: CDR1 MDHEN, CDR2 SYDVKM. CDR3 DNA: TGTGCCAGCAGTCCCCTATACATGAACACTGAAGCTTTCTTT. It translates to CASSPLYMNTEAFF.

The table lists this clonotype with a few counts. V is TRBV20-1 and J is TRBJ2-6, with TRBD2 matching over 9 bases. Per germline, CDR1 DFQATT and CDR2 SNEGSKA (reference sequence). V lost 4 bases and J lost 1; bases outside the gene matches: 8. The CDR3 spans 17 residues. This CDR3 is CSAIVLAGESGANVLTF. For the CDR3, the DNA is TGCAGTGCTATCGTGTTAGCGGGAGAATCTGGGGCCAACGTCCTGACTTTC.

At least ten counts were recorded for this clonotype. The chain couples TRBV27 to TRBJ1-5, with 12 bases that match TRBD1. This CDR3 contains 17 residues. Germline-derived CDR1 and CDR2 are MNHEY and SMNVEV (reference sequence). V was pared by 6 bases and J by 0 bases, with 6 bases of the junction left unmatched. The CDR3 DNA is TGTGCCAGCAGGCCGGGACAGGGGGCCTATAGCAATCAGCCCCAGCATTTT. It encodes CASRPGQGAYSNQPQHF.

This clonotype was seen repeatedly, ten times or more. DNA of the CDR3: TGTGCCAGCAGCTATCGAACCTACGAGCAGTACTTC. Residues: CASSYRTYEQYF. This chain links TRBV6-1 with TRBJ2-7, with unresolved D. The CDR3 is made up of 12 amino acids. The V gene's germline CDR1 is MNHNS and CDR2 SASEGT. Trimming took 6 bases from V and 2 from J, leaving 8 bases between them.

This clonotype occurred many times. The rearrangement links TRBV30 to TRBJ2-7, with TRBD2 matching over 9 bases. The V gene's germline CDR1 is GTSNPN and CDR2 SVGIG (reference sequence). The CDR3 runs 15 residues. V trimming: 1 base; J trimming: 3 bases; junction bases outside the gene matches: 7. The CDR3, as DNA: TGTGCCTGGAGTGGCGTCGGCGGGAGGGGCTACGAGCAGTACTTC. It encodes CAWSGVGGRGYEQYF. Full variable domain (remainder filled in from reference TRBV30 and TRBJ2-7): SQTIHQWPATLVQPVGSPLSLECTVEGTSNPNLYWYRQAAGRGLQLLFYSVGIGQISSEVPQNLSASRPQDRQFILSSKKLLLSDSGFYLCAWSGVGGRGYEQYFGPGTRLTVT.

This clonotype has at least ten counts. The CDR3 nucleotides read TGTGCCAGCAGCTTTGCCTTGACGGCGGCGGAGCACTCCTACGAGCAGTACTTC. Translated, it gives CASSFALTAAEHSYEQYF. The chain joins TRBV7-6 to TRBJ2-7; D gene unclear. Trimming shortened V by 3 bases and J by 0 bases, and 21 bases separated the two germline ends. The CDR3 extends over 18 amino acids. CDR1 and CDR2 from the germline V gene are SGHVS and FNYEAQ.

In this sample, this clonotype turned up many times. The genes are TRBV20-1 and TRBJ2-1; 8 bases are a match to TRBD2. With 2 bases clipped from V and 8 bases from J, the junction kept 5 bases outside the gene matches. The CDR3 sequence is 13 residues long. Germline V gene lookup returns CDR1 DFQATT and CDR2 SNEGSKA (reference sequence). The CDR3 loop is CSARREGSYEQFF. CDR3 nucleotides: TGCAGTGCTAGACGGGAGGGCAGCTATGAGCAGTTCTTC.

In its sample, this clonotype was seen a few times. This sequence joins TRBV19 and TRBJ2-1; 9 bases map to TRBD2. V lost 3 bases to trimming and J lost 6 bases; unmatched junction nucleotides: 6. The CDR3 consists of 15 residues. CDR1 LNHDA and CDR2 SQIVND come from the germline V gene (reference sequence). CDR3 amino acids: CASSILAGQSNEQFF. CDR3 bases: TGTGCCAGTAGTATTCTAGCGGGACAGTCCAATGAGCAGTTCTTC.

This clonotype appeared many times. The rearrangement joins TRBV6-1 to TRBJ2-1; D is unclear. Germline CDR1 reads MNHNS; CDR2 reads SASEGT. The V gene lost 4 bases and the J gene lost 0 bases, with 13 bases spanning the gap. The CDR3 is 16 amino acids. Written as DNA, the CDR3 is TGTGCCAGCAGTGGCCGACGGGCCCTCTCCTACAATGAGCAGTTCTTC. It yields the protein CASSGRRALSYNEQFF.

CDR3 DNA: TGTGCCAGCAGTAAGACTAGCGGGAGAGACGAGCAGTACTTC. Its protein product is CASSKTSGRDEQYF. The rearrangement links TRBV6-2 or TRBV6-3 to TRBJ2-7; TRBD2 agrees at 12 bases. Germline V gives CDR1 MNHEY, CDR2 SVGEGT. The CDR3 totals 14 residues. The J segment lost 5 bases and the V segment lost 5 bases, leaving 4 bases of the junction unmatched.

The chain links TRBV6-1 to TRBJ1-1; no clear D gene. The germline V and J ends were trimmed by 6 bases and 2 bases, with 13 bases remaining between them. The germline gives CDR1 MNHNS, CDR2 SASEGT. The CDR3 totals 14 residues. The CDR3 reads CASRGLQRNTEAFF. The DNA for the CDR3 is TGTGCCAGCAGGGGATTACAGAGAAACACTGAAGCTTTCTTT.

This clonotype was observed at least ten times. V is TRBV27 and J is TRBJ2-1; 8 nucleotides line up with TRBD2. V dropped 7 bases and J dropped 8; count of bases not matched to a gene: 10. This CDR3 contains 14 residues. Germline lookup yields CDR1 MNHEY and CDR2 SMNVEV (reference sequence). The DNA for the CDR3 is TGTGCCAGCAAAAACGTCGGACTAGCCTATGAGCAGTTCTTC. Translation gives CASKNVGLAYEQFF.

This clonotype was counted many times. This chain uses TRBV28 with TRBJ2-7; 8 bases map to TRBD1. Germline assignment: CDR1 MDHEN and CDR2 SYDVKM. Germline trimming cut 5 bases from V and 5 bases from J; bases unmatched to any gene: 8. This CDR3 has 14 residues. CDR3 in amino acids: CASSMTGAGNEQYF. Here the CDR3 DNA reads TGTGCCAGCAGTATGACAGGGGCTGGGAACGAGCAGTACTTC. The full variable domain, with the rest looked up from reference TRBV28 and TRBJ2-7, is DVKVTQSSRYLVKRTGEKVFLECVQDMDHENMFWYRQDPGLGLRLIYFSYDVKMKEKGDIPEGYSVSREKKERFSLILESASTNQTSMYLCASSMTGAGNEQYFGPGTRLTVT.

This clonotype has at least ten counts. This chain links TRBV3-1 with TRBJ2-7, with 7 bases aligning to TRBD1. Germline V gene lookup returns CDR1 LGHDT and CDR2 YNNKEL (reference sequence). The length of the CDR3 is 14 residues. J lost 2 bases, V lost 4 bases, and 5 bases had no gene match. In DNA form, the CDR3 reads TGTGCCAGCAGCCGAGGACAGGATGCCTACGAGCAGTACTTC. Encoded protein: CASSRGQDAYEQYF.

This clonotype was seen at least ten times. J is TRBJ1-2 and V is TRBV27, with D possibly being TRBD1 (5 bases). CDR1 and CDR2 from the germline V gene are MNHEY and SMNVEV (reference sequence). This CDR3 region has 13 residues. V was clipped by 5 bases and J by 4 bases, with 11 bases between them. The CDR3 is CASSEQGGYGYTF. CDR3 DNA: TGTGCCAGCAGTGAGCAGGGAGGCTATGGCTACACCTTC.

The chain couples TRBV6-2 or TRBV6-3 to TRBJ1-1; 8 bases map to TRBD1. Trimming at V came to 7 bases and at J to 0 bases, leaving 7 bases not matched to a gene. The CDR3 has 15 residues. From germline, CDR1 is MNHEY and CDR2 SVGEGT. CDR3 in amino acids: CASKGQGKMNTEAFF. The CDR3 DNA reads TGTGCCAGCAAAGGACAGGGTAAGATGAACACTGAAGCTTTCTTT.

V usage is TRBV20-1 and J usage is TRBJ2-7; the D gene is possibly TRBD2 (6 bases). This CDR3 has 14 residues. Germline CDR1 is DFQATT and CDR2 is SNEGSKA (reference sequence). V was trimmed by 5 bases and J by 5 bases, leaving 19 bases between them. The CDR3: CSAPSGFSYNEQYF. The CDR3 nucleotides are TGCAGTGCTCCCAGCGGGTTCTCCTACAACGAGCAGTACTTC.